One sample yielded the 29 T cell receptor beta chains listed below, sequenced in a study of early T cells in non-severe SARS-CoV-2 infection. TCRdb fed the 5' RACE reads into MiXCR, producing one record per CDR3 protein. The table includes under 60,000 distinct CDR3 sequences, approximately 8% detected once. Sequencing was performed on whole blood. The source is an adult who was a healthcare worker with PCR-confirmed SARS-CoV-2 infection or an uninfected control (not recorded which).

The V gene is TRBV6-1, the J gene TRBJ1-1; TRBD1 might be the D (5 bases). This CDR3 region has 13 residues. CDR1 MNHNS and CDR2 SASEGT come from the germline V gene. V shed 3 bases and J shed 1 base, with 6 bases lying between them. The CDR3 sequence is CASSEQGNTEAFF. For the CDR3, the DNA is TGTGCCAGCAGTGAGCAGGGGAACACTGAAGCTTTCTTT.

The J gene is TRBJ2-1, the V gene TRBV15; tentatively, D is TRBD2 (5 bases). Trimming removed 5 bases at V and 6 bases at J, with 17 bases between. Germline CDR1 LNHNV, CDR2 YYDKDF (reference sequence). This CDR3 has 15 residues. As DNA, the CDR3 is TGTGCCACCAGCGGCCCGGGATTACACCCCAATGAGCAGTTCTTC. This gives the protein CATSGPGLHPNEQFF.

CDR3 nucleotides: TGTGCCAGCAGCCCAGGCTACGAGCAGTACTTC. Its translation is CASSPGYEQYF. The chain employs TRBV7-9 and TRBJ2-7; D uncertain. The CDR3 is 11 residues long. From germline, CDR1 is SEHNR and CDR2 FQNEAQ (reference sequence). The V and J ends lost 5 bases and 3 bases respectively, with 5 bases between them.

The chain links TRBV24-1 to TRBJ2-1; either TRBD1 or TRBD2 may fit D (6 bases each). Germline loops: CDR1 KGHDR, CDR2 SFDVKD. V dropped 3 bases and J dropped 8 bases, with 10 bases sitting between them. The CDR3 has 13 residues. The CDR3 protein is CATSDRGPYEQFF. CDR3 nucleotide sequence: TGTGCCACCAGTGATCGGGGGCCGTATGAGCAGTTCTTC.

The chain employs TRBV11-3 and TRBJ2-7; 7 bases agree with TRBD2. The ends lost 4 bases at V and 2 bases at J; junction bases unmatched: 11. Germline V lookup: CDR1 SGHNT, CDR2 YENEEA. CDR3 size: 16 residues. CDR3 DNA sequence: TGTGCCAGCAGCTCCGGGGCGCGGGGGACTGCCTACGAGCAGTACTTC. This codes for CASSSGARGTAYEQYF.

The V call is TRBV6-2 or TRBV6-3, the J call TRBJ1-4; D ambiguous. The V end was cut by 5 bases, the J end by 5 bases, with 18 bases between. The CDR3 spans 16 residues. Per the germline V gene, CDR1 is MNHEY and CDR2 is SVGEGT. CDR3 region: CASSIPEAVQNEKLFF. CDR3 bases: TGTGCCAGCAGTATCCCCGAGGCTGTTCAGAATGAAAAACTGTTTTTT.

The chain carries TRBV6-5 and TRBJ2-3; 10 nucleotides align to TRBD1. The germline V gene has CDR1 MNHEY and CDR2 SVGAGI. The CDR3 is 16 residues long. Trimming at V came to 4 bases and at J to 6 bases, leaving 10 bases not matched to a gene. CDR3 DNA sequence: TGTGCCAGCAGTTCCCCGGTAGGGACAGGGGACGATACGCAGTATTTT. This translates into CASSSPVGTGDDTQYF.

This clonotype was counted many times. The chain combines TRBV30 with TRBJ2-7, with D perhaps TRBD1 or TRBD2 (5 bases each). CDR3 length: 14 residues. Germline values: CDR1 GTSNPN, CDR2 SVGIG (reference sequence). The V end lost 0 bases, the J end lost 6 bases, and 15 bases lay between the germline ends. The CDR3 protein is CAWSVGDLLAEQYF. Written as DNA, the CDR3 is TGTGCCTGGAGTGTAGGGGATCTCCTAGCCGAGCAGTACTTC.

The rearrangement links TRBV11-3 to TRBJ2-1, with 10 bases matching TRBD2. The ends lost 4 bases at V and 6 bases at J; junction bases unmatched: 12. Germline-derived CDR1 and CDR2 are SGHNT and YENEEA. The CDR3 consists of 17 residues. CDR3 in DNA: TGTGCCAGCAGCTCCCGCCCAACTAGCGGGGACCTCAATGAGCAGTTCTTC. Its translation: CASSSRPTSGDLNEQFF. Filled out from reference TRBV11-3 and TRBJ2-1, the complete variable domain reads EAGVVQSPRYKIIEKKQPVAFWCNPISGHNTLYWYLQNLGQGPELLIRYENEEAVDDSQLPKDRFSAERLKGVDSTLKIQPAELGDSAVYLCASSSRPTSGDLNEQFFGPGTRLTVL.

This clonotype was seen repeatedly, ten times or more. The gene calls are TRBV14 and TRBJ2-5; no reliable D call. Trimming shortened V by 1 base and J by 4 bases, and 7 bases separated the two germline ends. The germline V gene has CDR1 SGHDN and CDR2 FVKESK. CDR3 size: 13 residues. The CDR3 sequence is CASSQVGSETQYF. CDR3 sequence (DNA): TGTGCCAGCAGCCAAGTTGGATCAGAGACCCAGTACTTC.

This clonotype was observed at least ten times. This chain links TRBV29-1 with TRBJ1-5; D may be TRBD1 (6 bases). The germline CDR1 and CDR2 sequences are SQVTM and ANQGSEA. Trimming stripped 7 bases from V and 1 base from J, with 14 bases between. The length of the CDR3 is 14 residues. The CDR3 region is CSASDGQSNQPQHF. Written as DNA, the CDR3 is TGCAGCGCTAGCGACGGACAGAGCAATCAGCCCCAGCATTTT.

This clonotype was picked up a small number of times. J is TRBJ1-2 and V is TRBV29-1; D is perhaps TRBD1 (5 bases). Germline V gene data show CDR1 as SQVTM and CDR2 as ANQGSEA. The CDR3 runs 13 residues. Trimming cost V 8 bases and J 0 bases, with 13 bases left between them. The CDR3 sequence is CSSRDRTNYGYTF. For the CDR3, the DNA is TGCAGCTCCCGGGACCGAACTAACTATGGCTACACCTTC. Together with reference TRBV29-1 and TRBJ1-2, the CDR3 gives the full variable domain: SAVISQKPSRDICQRGTSLTIQCQVDSQVTMMFWYRQQPGQSLTLIATANQGSEATYESGFVIDKFPISRPNLTFSTLTVSNMSPEDSSIYLCSSRDRTNYGYTFGSGTRLTVV.

This clonotype showed up many times. The chain couples TRBV7-3 to TRBJ2-3, with unresolved D. Germline CDR1 is SGHTA and CDR2 is FQGTGA. The CDR3 loop spans 12 amino acids. The V gene lost 0 bases and the J gene lost 5 bases, with 3 bases spanning the gap. Here the CDR3 reads CASSLTGDTQYF. Here the CDR3 DNA reads TGTGCCAGCAGCTTAACGGGAGATACGCAGTATTTT. Using reference TRBV7-3 and TRBJ2-3 for the parts outside the CDR3, the full variable domain is GAGVSQTPSNKVTEKGKYVELRCDPISGHTALYWYRQSLGQGPEFLIYFQGTGAADDSGLPNDRFFAVRPEGSVSTLKIQRTERGDSAVYLCASSLTGDTQYFGPGTRLTVL.

This chain joins TRBV29-1 and TRBJ1-2, with D maybe TRBD1 (5 bases). Trimming took off 2 bases at V and 7 bases at J, with 14 bases between the two ends. The CDR3 covers 13 residues. From germline, CDR1 is SQVTM and CDR2 ANQGSEA. The CDR3, as DNA: TGCAGCGTTGAAAGGGGCGAACTCCCTGGCTACACCTTC. Amino acid sequence: CSVERGELPGYTF.

This clonotype has ten or more counts. This chain links TRBV7-6 with TRBJ2-3; D is unresolved. Germline loops: CDR1 SGHVS, CDR2 FNYEAQ. The CDR3 runs 12 residues. V was shortened by 6 bases and J by 4 bases, with 8 bases between the two germline ends. As DNA, the CDR3 is TGTGCCAGCAGTCGTGGGCCAGATACGCAGTATTTT. This encodes CASSRGPDTQYF. Filled out from reference TRBV7-6 and TRBJ2-3, the complete variable domain reads GAGVSQSPRYKVTKRGQDVALRCDPISGHVSLYWYRQALGQGPEFLTYFNYEAQQDKSGLPNDRFSAERPEGSISTLTIQRTEQRDSAMYRCASSRGPDTQYFGPGTRLTVL.

Note on this clonotype: Just one base apart from a much larger clone, this may be a read error. The V and J genes are TRBV12-3 or TRBV12-4 and TRBJ2-1; 11 positions agree with TRBD2. J was trimmed by 5 bases and V by 6 bases; bases with no gene match: 3. CDR3 length equals 14 residues. CDR3 sequence reads: CASRHSGRDNEQFF. As DNA, the CDR3 is TGTGCCAGCAGACATAGCGGGAGGGACAATGAGCAGTTCTTC.

This clonotype was seen more than once but under ten times. The V gene is TRBV7-9, the J gene TRBJ2-1; perhaps TRBD2 as D (6 bases). The CDR3 loop spans 16 amino acids. With 1 base removed from V and 0 bases from J, the gap between germline ends came to 10 bases. The germline gives CDR1 SEHNR, CDR2 FQNEAQ (reference sequence). The CDR3 DNA follows: TGTGCCAGCAGCTTAGGGGGACTCCCCTCCTACAATGAGCAGTTCTTC. Translating it yields CASSLGGLPSYNEQFF. The variable domain in full, completed from reference TRBV7-9 and TRBJ2-1, reads DTGVSQNPRHKITKRGQNVTFRCDPISEHNRLYWYRQTLGQGPEFLTYFQNEAQLEKSRLLSDRFSAERPKGSFSTLEIQRTEQGDSAMYLCASSLGGLPSYNEQFFGPGTRLTVL.

This clonotype came up a few times. This CDR3 is CASSFRNQGHEQYF. The CDR3 DNA reads TGTGCCAGCAGCTTTCGCAATCAGGGGCACGAGCAGTACTTC. The chain combines TRBV7-9 with TRBJ2-7, with D possibly matching TRBD1 (6 bases). The CDR3 has 14 amino acids. CDR1 and CDR2 (germline): SEHNR, FQNEAQ (reference sequence). V was shortened by 3 bases and J by 5 bases, with 14 bases between the two germline ends.

This clonotype was counted only a few times. The V and J genes are TRBV5-6 and TRBJ2-3; 8 nucleotides line up with TRBD2. This CDR3 contains 15 residues. Germline trimming cut 5 bases from V and 1 base from J; bases unmatched to any gene: 6. From germline, CDR1 is SGHDT and CDR2 YYEEEE. CDR3 sequence reads: CASSTLAGRTDTQYF. DNA of the CDR3: TGTGCCAGCAGTACGCTAGCGGGCCGCACAGATACGCAGTATTTT.

This clonotype was seen ten or more times. The rearrangement uses TRBV6-6 and TRBJ1-6; D is undetermined. V lost 7 bases and J lost 10, with 8 bases in between. CDR1 is MNHNY and CDR2 is SVGAGI in the germline V gene (reference sequence). CDR3 length: 11 residues. The chain's CDR3 is CASTTGSPLHF. CDR3 nucleotide sequence: TGTGCCAGCACCACGGGATCACCCCTCCACTTT.

This chain links TRBV27 with TRBJ2-1; the D gene is possibly TRBD1 (6 bases). This CDR3 region has 16 residues. Trimming stripped 6 bases from V and 8 bases from J, with 23 bases between. Germline CDR1 MNHEY, CDR2 SMNVEV (reference sequence). CDR3 DNA sequence: TGTGCCAGCAGCCCAAGACAGGATCCCCCCCTCGATGAGCAGTTCTTC. It codes for CASSPRQDPPLDEQFF.

In this sample, this clonotype turned up many times. The chain carries TRBV5-6 and TRBJ1-6; D ambiguous. Germline CDR1 is SGHDT and CDR2 is YYEEEE. The CDR3 totals 15 residues. V was clipped by 4 bases and J by 4 bases, with 12 bases between them. This CDR3 reads CASSPSTEYNSPLHF. CDR3 nucleotide sequence: TGTGCCAGCAGCCCTAGCACCGAGTATAATTCACCCCTCCACTTT.

The chain joins TRBV28 to TRBJ2-3; 9 bases map to TRBD2. V shed 6 bases and J 2 bases; nucleotides not matched to a gene: 18. Germline V gene lookup returns CDR1 MDHEN and CDR2 SYDVKM. This CDR3 contains 19 residues. For the CDR3, the DNA is TGTGCCAGCAGGAATAGTGCGGGGGGGCCGAAATACTACACAGATACGCAGTATTTT. It codes for CASRNSAGGPKYYTDTQYF.

This clonotype was seen a handful of times. This chain joins TRBV2 and TRBJ2-7; 10 bases map to TRBD2. V lost 6 bases to trimming and J lost 2 bases; unmatched junction nucleotides: 10. CDR1 is SNHLY and CDR2 is FYNNEI in the germline V gene. The CDR3 has 16 residues. The CDR3 region is CASRDLLAGAPYEQYF. CDR3 sequence (DNA): TGTGCCAGCAGAGACCTCCTAGCGGGAGCCCCCTACGAGCAGTACTTC.

This clonotype was picked up many times. The chain couples TRBV6-2 or TRBV6-3 to TRBJ1-1; D might be TRBD1 (6 bases). Trimming removed 6 bases from V and 6 bases from J, with 11 bases in between. The CDR3 loop spans 12 amino acids. The V gene's germline CDR1 is MNHEY and CDR2 SVGEGT. This CDR3 is CASSPGGPEAFF. CDR3 nucleotide sequence: TGTGCCAGCAGCCCCGGGGGCCCTGAAGCTTTCTTT.

This clonotype appeared many times. J is TRBJ2-7 and V is TRBV2; TRBD1 matches 7 bases. CDR3 length equals 14 residues. Trimming took 0 bases from V and 6 from J; bases not matched to a gene: 5. Germline V gene sequence: CDR1 SNHLY, CDR2 FYNNEI. CDR3 region: CASSEALQGVEQYF. The CDR3 DNA reads TGTGCCAGCAGTGAAGCGCTTCAGGGGGTCGAGCAGTACTTC.

The chain uses TRBV19 and TRBJ2-3; TRBD2 is a possible D gene (5 bases). Germline CDR1 reads LNHDA; CDR2 reads SQIVND (reference sequence). The CDR3 totals 15 residues. V lost 5 bases, J lost 0 bases, and 12 bases lay in between. The CDR3: CASSSGISSTDTQYF. The CDR3 DNA reads TGTGCCAGTAGTTCGGGGATCTCTAGCACAGATACGCAGTATTTT.

In this sample, this clonotype turned up many times. The rearrangement uses TRBV29-1 and TRBJ2-3, with 7 nucleotides matching TRBD1. In germline, CDR1 is SQVTM, CDR2 ANQGSEA. There are 13 residues in the CDR3. J was trimmed by 2 bases and V by 6 bases; bases with no gene match: 5. The CDR3 sequence is CSVPGQNTDTQYF. In DNA, the CDR3 is TGCAGCGTGCCGGGACAGAACACAGATACGCAGTATTTT.

In this sample, this clonotype turned up a few times. J is TRBJ1-5 and V is TRBV9; weak D call: TRBD1 (5 bases). V shed 2 bases and J shed 4 bases, with 10 bases lying between them. CDR1 and CDR2 (germline): SGDLS, YYNGEE. This CDR3 is 14 amino acids long. This CDR3 reads CASSVGGVNQPQHF. The CDR3 nucleotides are TGTGCCAGCAGCGTCGGAGGGGTGAATCAGCCCCAGCATTTT. Full variable domain (rest looked up from reference TRBV9 and TRBJ1-5): DSGVTQTPKHLITATGQRVTLRCSPRSGDLSVYWYQQSLDQGLQFLIQYYNGEERAKGNILERFSAQQFPDLHSELNLSSLELGDSALYFCASSVGGVNQPQHFGDGTRLSIL.